These T cell receptor beta chains were read from a single sample in a study of OX40 agonist ivuxolimab in advanced cancers. Using immunoSEQ multiplex PCR, the repertoire was profiled, and TCRdb retains in-frame clones only, with some absent. The sample carries about 62,000 clones, approximately 85% recorded once. The sequencing used CD4+ or CD8+ T cells sorted from blood, collected in a trial of the OX40 agonist ivuxolimab. Every receptor here comes from an adult with an advanced solid tumor such as melanoma, head and neck, liver or kidney cancer. Both conserved end residues are part of each CDR3. A D gene is named only where the DNA matches it firmly. Not all rows give a size; the values are once, few, many and, for expanded clones, a class.

J: TRBJ1-1; D: NA; V: TRBV4-3; size: NA; DNA: TGCGCCAGCAAGGCAAGGTTGGTCCAGGAGGGGAGCACTGAAGCTTTCTTT; CDR3: CASKARLVQEGSTEAFF
J: TRBJ2-1; D: NA; V: TRBV7-2; size: NA; DNA: TGTGCCAGCAGCCAACGGACCAACAATGAGCAGTTCTTC; CDR3: CASSQRTNNEQFF
J: TRBJ1-1; D: TRBD1; V: TRBV28; size: NA; DNA: TGTGCCAGCAGTCCTACTTTGGACAGGATCGCCACTGAAGCTTTCTTT; CDR3: CASSPTLDRIATEAFF
J: TRBJ1-5; D: TRBD1; V: TRBV18; size: NA; DNA: TGTGCCAGCTCACCAGGAGACAGGGATAAAGCGGAGCATTTT; CDR3: CASSPGDRDKAEHF
J: TRBJ2-7; D: NA; V: TRBV19; size: once; DNA: TGTGCCAGTATGGGCGGGTTGGATTCCTACGAGCAGTACTTC; CDR3: CASMGGLDSYEQYF
J: TRBJ2-7; D: NA; V: TRBV27; size: many; DNA: TGTGCCAGCAGAGCTAGCGTGAGCTACGAGCAGTACTTC; CDR3: CASRASVSYEQYF
J: TRBJ2-6; D: TRBD1; V: TRBV19; size: once; DNA: TGTGCCAGTAGTATCCAGGGGGCGAGCGGGGCCAACGTCCTGACTTTC; CDR3: CASSIQGASGANVLTF
J: TRBJ1-2; D: TRBD1; V: TRBV9; size: NA; DNA: TGTGCCAGCAGCGTAGCGGACAGGGAAGGCTATGGCTACACCTTC; CDR3: CASSVADREGYGYTF
J: TRBJ2-7; D: TRBD2; V: TRBV6-1; size: NA; DNA: TGTGCCAGCAGTGATCGGGCTAGCGGGGGCTACGAGCAGTACTTC; CDR3: CASSDRASGGYEQYF
J: TRBJ1-1; D: TRBD1; V: TRBV19; size: NA; DNA: TGTGCCAGTAGCTCTCAGGGGGGGAACACTGAAGCTTTCTTT; CDR3: CASSSQGGNTEAFF
J: TRBJ2-2; D: TRBD2; V: TRBV10-3; size: NA; DNA: TGTGCCATCAGTGAGGGAGCGGGGGGGAGGAGCACCGGGGAGCTGTTTTTT; CDR3: CAISEGAGGRSTGELFF
J: TRBJ1-5; D: NA; V: TRBV7-9; size: NA; DNA: TGTGCCAGCAGCTTAGCGAACGGGGACAATCAGCCCCAGCATTTT; CDR3: CASSLANGDNQPQHF
J: TRBJ1-3; D: NA; V: TRBV9; size: NA; DNA: TGTGCCAGCAGCGCCGGGACAACCCTCCCTCTCTCTGGAAACACCATATATTTT; CDR3: CASSAGTTLPLSGNTIYF
J: TRBJ2-7; D: TRBD2; V: TRBV6-6; size: NA; DNA: TGTGCCAGCAGGACGGGCCTTGCGGGAGTGGGCTACGAGCAGTACTTC; CDR3: CASRTGLAGVGYEQYF
J: TRBJ1-6; D: NA; V: TRBV5-8; size: NA; DNA: TGTGCCAGCAGCTTGGGGGAAGTCTCCTATAATTCACCCCTCCACTTT; CDR3: CASSLGEVSYNSPLHF
J: TRBJ1-3; D: NA; V: TRBV30; size: NA; DNA: TGTGCCTGGAGTTCCCCGGACACCATATATTTT; CDR3: CAWSSPDTIYF
J: TRBJ2-3; D: NA; V: TRBV7-9; size: NA; DNA: TGTGCCAGCAGCCCGCCCCGCGGGTTTTTCACAGATACGCAGTATTTT; CDR3: CASSPPRGFFTDTQYF
J: TRBJ1-4; D: NA; V: TRBV28; size: NA; DNA: TGTGCCAGCAGTCCGCAGGGCAATGAAAAACTGTTTTTT; CDR3: CASSPQGNEKLFF
J: TRBJ2-2; D: NA; V: TRBV29-1; size: NA; DNA: TGCAGCGTTTTCCTTATGAACACCGGGGAGCTGTTTTTT; CDR3: CSVFLMNTGELFF
J: TRBJ1-1; D: NA; V: TRBV4-2; size: NA; DNA: TGTGCCAGCAGCCAAGATCTTGAGGGATGGGCTGAAGCTTTCTTT; CDR3: CASSQDLEGWAEAFF
J: TRBJ1-3; D: NA; V: TRBV7-8; size: once; DNA: TGTGCCAGCAGCTTAGTTGGCAGAGGAAACACCATATATTTT; CDR3: CASSLVGRGNTIYF
J: TRBJ2-5; D: NA; V: TRBV5-1; size: NA; DNA: TGCGCCAGCAGCTTGGCCGTAACGGGGGTTGCTGAGACCCAGTACTTC; CDR3: CASSLAVTGVAETQYF
J: TRBJ2-7; D: NA; V: TRBV2; size: NA; DNA: TGTGCCAGCAGTGCGGACAGCTACGAGCAGTACTTC; CDR3: CASSADSYEQYF
J: TRBJ2-1; D: TRBD1; V: TRBV6-4; size: NA; DNA: TGTGCCAGCAGTGGGGACAGGGGGAATGAGCAGTTCTTC; CDR3: CASSGDRGNEQFF
J: TRBJ1-1; D: NA; V: TRBV5-8; size: NA; DNA: TGTGCCAGCAGCGTTGACAGTCCCAGCACTGAAGCTTTCTTT; CDR3: CASSVDSPSTEAFF
J: TRBJ2-7; D: NA; V: TRBV27; size: once; DNA: TGTGCCAGCAGTACGGGGGTGGCCTACGAGCAGTACTTC; CDR3: CASSTGVAYEQYF
J: TRBJ2-7; D: TRBD1; V: TRBV6-5; size: few; DNA: TGTGCCAGCAGACCCCGGGACAGCTCCTACGAGCAGTACTTC; CDR3: CASRPRDSSYEQYF
J: TRBJ2-7; D: TRBD1; V: TRBV13; size: once; DNA: TGTGCCAGCAGCTTACCAGGGACAGGGCGAGAGCAGTACTTC; CDR3: CASSLPGTGREQYF
J: TRBJ1-3; D: NA; V: TRBV9; size: NA; DNA: TGTGCCAGCAGCCCGCTTACGGGGGGGGAAGGAAACACCATATATTTT; CDR3: CASSPLTGGEGNTIYF
J: TRBJ1-5; D: NA; V: TRBV19; size: NA; DNA: TGTGCCAGTAGTGGGCGAATTCAGAATCAGCCCCAGCATTTT; CDR3: CASSGRIQNQPQHF
J: TRBJ2-5; D: NA; V: TRBV25-1; size: NA; DNA: TGTGCCAGCAGTGAATATGGGGTGACTTCGAGTTTGGAGACCCAGTACTTC; CDR3: CASSEYGVTSSLETQYF
J: TRBJ2-2; D: NA; V: TRBV9; size: NA; DNA: TGTGCCAGCAGCCCGATCTCTCGCGGGGAGCTGTTTTTT; CDR3: CASSPISRGELFF
J: TRBJ2-4; D: NA; V: TRBV14; size: NA; DNA: TGTGCCAGCAGCGCCGGGAAAGGGGAAAACATTCAGTACTTC; CDR3: CASSAGKGENIQYF
J: TRBJ1-1; D: TRBD1; V: TRBV18; size: once; DNA: TGTGCCAGCTCAGCACGGACAGGGGAGAACACTGAAGCTTTCTTT; CDR3: CASSARTGENTEAFF
J: TRBJ1-1; D: NA; V: TRBV5-1; size: NA; DNA: TGCGCCAGTGGCTCGAACACTGAAGCTTTCTTT; CDR3: CASGSNTEAFF
J: TRBJ2-4; D: NA; V: TRBV27; size: NA; DNA: TGTGCCAGCAGTGGGGGACTCCAAATTCAGTACTTC; CDR3: CASSGGLQIQYF
J: TRBJ1-2; D: TRBD1; V: TRBV14; size: NA; DNA: TGTGCCAGCAGCCAACGACAGGGAAGGCCCTATGGCTACACCTTC; CDR3: CASSQRQGRPYGYTF
J: TRBJ2-6; D: NA; V: TRBV11-2; size: NA; DNA: TGTGCCAGCAGCTTAGGGACAGTTCTCTCTGGGGCCAACGTCCTGACTTTC; CDR3: CASSLGTVLSGANVLTF
J: TRBJ2-7; D: NA; V: TRBV7-6; size: NA; DNA: TGTGCCAGCAGCTTAGTATCTAACGGCGAGCAGTACTTC; CDR3: CASSLVSNGEQYF
J: TRBJ1-4; D: NA; V: TRBV5-1; size: NA; DNA: TGCGCCAGCAGTCGGGGGAGTAATGAAAAACTGTTTTTT; CDR3: CASSRGSNEKLFF
J: TRBJ2-5; D: TRBD2; V: TRBV19; size: NA; DNA: TGTGCCAGTACCCCAAGCGGGGGGCGAAGGCAAGAGACCCAGTACTTC; CDR3: CASTPSGGRRQETQYF
J: TRBJ1-6; D: NA; V: TRBV5-6; size: few; DNA: TGTGCCAGCAGCTTGGGAGGGGGTAGTGGTTCACCCCTCCACTTT; CDR3: CASSLGGGSGSPLHF
J: TRBJ2-1; D: TRBD2; V: TRBV4-3; size: NA; DNA: TGCGCCAGCAGCCGGGGGACTAGCTTTGGTGAGCAGTTCTTC; CDR3: CASSRGTSFGEQFF
J: TRBJ2-7; D: TRBD1; V: TRBV7-9; size: NA; DNA: TGTGCCAGCACCCCGGACAGGGTGGTAAACGAGCAGTACTTC; CDR3: CASTPDRVVNEQYF